Listed here are 5 T cell receptor beta chains from one sample, sequenced in a study of blood T cell repertoires in COVID-19. Clones were read by immunoSEQ multiplex PCR, and TCRdb kept only the in-frame ones, dropping some. In the table there are around 380,000 clones, about 87% of which are singletons. Sample: PBMCs or T cells enriched from blood (not recorded which). These receptors were obtained from a man younger than 45 who had recovered from COVID-19.

The chain joins TRBV19 to TRBJ1-6; perhaps TRBD1 as D (6 bases). The CDR3 consists of 15 residues. The V gene lost 8 bases and the J gene lost 7 bases, with 18 bases spanning the gap. The germline V gene encodes CDR1 LNHDA and CDR2 SQIVND (reference sequence). CDR3 bases: TGTGCCAGTCAACTTGGCGGGGGCCCGAATTCACCCCTCCACTTT. As protein: CASQLGGGPNSPLHF.

The CDR3 protein is CASSQDTGTPNYGYTF. DNA of the CDR3: TGTGCCAGCAGCCAGGATACCGGGACACCCAACTATGGCTACACCTTC. The chain recombines TRBV4-2 with TRBJ1-2, with a tentative D call TRBD1 (6 bases). Germline CDR1 is LGHNA and CDR2 is YNFKEQ. The V end lost 3 bases, the J end lost 2 bases, and 16 bases lay between the germline ends. The length of the CDR3 is 16 residues.

This clone was observed once. This chain joins TRBV5-4 and TRBJ2-1; the match to TRBD2 covers 16 bases. Germline trimming cut 6 bases from V and 2 bases from J; bases unmatched to any gene: 11. The CDR3 spans 19 residues. Germline V gene lookup returns CDR1 SGHNT and CDR2 YYREEE (reference sequence). The CDR3: CASIPGTSGGARTYNEQFF. Here the CDR3 DNA reads TGTGCCAGCATCCCCGGGACTAGCGGGGGGGCGCGGACCTACAATGAGCAGTTCTTC.

The chain combines TRBV6-5 with TRBJ1-4; D gene uncertain. CDR3 size: 14 residues. V was shortened by 5 bases and J by 0 bases, with 7 bases between the two germline ends. CDR1 and CDR2 from the germline V gene are MNHEY and SVGAGI. CDR3 region: CASSSSATNEKLFF. In DNA form, the CDR3 reads TGTGCCAGCAGTAGCAGCGCAACTAATGAAAAACTGTTTTTT.

The chain carries TRBV18 and TRBJ2-7, with D possibly matching TRBD2 (5 bases). Germline V CDR1 and CDR2: KGHSH, LQKENI. The CDR3 contains 14 residues. V lost 5 bases to trimming and J lost 2 bases, with 13 bases between them. CDR3 coding DNA: TGTGCCAGCTCAGCGGGCGCGGGCCCCTACGAGCAGTACTTC. Amino acid sequence: CASSAGAGPYEQYF.